The entry that follows covers one T cell receptor beta chain sequence. The clone's antigen remains unknown. Base qualities are not provided; no much larger clone lies one nucleotide away. These data originate in a study of CD49a tissue-resident CD8 T cells in human skin listed by TCRdb under 2017. For context, the study as a whole: The study looked at subsets of tissue-resident memory CD8+ T cells in human skin, with the subsets defined by expression of CD49a, CD69 and CD103.

Library method: the immunoSEQ multiplex PCR assay. Under the source paper's analysis protocol: How frequently each TCR V beta family was used was compared between the sorted CD8+ T cell populations from blood, dermis and epidermis. This is the immuneACCESS table as TCRdb keeps it, with only in-frame sequences that have V and J called. A part of the clones is gone; compared with another copy, unresolved V genes explain less than half, and the rest is unexplained. That table is the source of V, J and clone size, and D and trimming were worked out from the DNA. The table for this sample lists about 840 clones; approximately 70% of them were counted only once. The ten top clones hold roughly 13% of the sample. In sorted CD8+ T cells obtained from the blood, dermis and epidermis of several healthy donors, TCR beta CDR3 regions were analysed. Both blood and skin samples were provided by each TCR-sequenced donor, and all TCR-sequenced donors were healthy individuals. CD8+ T cell populations were isolated by sorting before TCR beta sequencing.

Trimming costs V 5 bases and J 1 base, and their ends lie 12 bases apart. The CDR3 measures 15 amino acids from cysteine to phenylalanine. Kept here is only the CDR3 DNA, which spans 45 bases and is read in frame from base 1. CDR1 and CDR2 are drawn from the germline V gene (reference sequence): SEHNR, FQNEAQ. This sequence uses TRBV7-9 and TRBJ1-5; confidence is insufficient to name the D gene. The TCR was taken from a human donor in good health. Sequencing was carried out using CLA- CD8+ effector memory T cells sorted from blood. Here is the DNA: TGTGCCAGCAGCCAATACGCGGGAAGCAATCAGCCCCAGCATTTT. Translated, it reads CASSQYAGSNQPQHF.